This T cell receptor (beta chain) was profiled in a study of cytomegalovirus exposure and HLA in healthy donors. It was with 60 Vbeta and 13 Jbeta primers that the PCR ran. Libraries were prepared by immunoSEQ multiplex PCR; TCRdb keeps only in-frame clonotypes and omits some of them. The sample carries nearly 110,000 clones, 73% recorded once. This clone was seen a single time. In germline, CDR1 is PRHDT, CDR2 FYEKMQ (reference sequence). The CDR3 runs 17 residues. V shed 1 base, J shed 7 bases, and the junction held 15 bases outside the gene matches. The origin of this receptor is a man aged 25 to 40 in good health and CMV-seronegative. V usage is TRBV13 and J usage is TRBJ1-1; TRBD1 aligns across 7 bases. Sample: PBMCs. Written as DNA, the CDR3 is TGTGCCAGCAGCTTAGAGGAGGGGGCGCCCGAAAATTATGAAGCTTTCTTT. Its translation: CASSLEEGAPENYEAFF.